The 7 T cell receptor beta chains below come from one sample, sequenced in a study of T-cell reconstitution after alpha-beta-depleted transplantation in children. Researchers prepared the TCRbeta library using unique molecular identifiers, the study reports. TCRdb re-analysed the PCR reads in MiXCR, keeping a single row per CDR3 protein. The repertoire holds about 350,000 distinct CDR3 sequences, with roughly 17% as singletons. This specimen consisted of PBMCs, mostly from graft donor cells, obtained 360 days after TCRalphabeta/CD19-depleted stem cell transplant. These receptors were taken from a male patient aged 2-9 years who had a stem cell transplant for acute lymphoblastic leukemia, so the T cells may come from the graft donor.

The chain couples TRBV3-1 to TRBJ2-2, with 9 bases fitting TRBD2. J lost 1 base, V lost 2 bases, and 11 bases had no gene match. This CDR3 comprises 19 residues. CDR1 and CDR2 from the germline V gene are LGHDT and YNNKEL (reference sequence). The CDR3 loop is CASSQLIFSGRENTGELFF. The DNA for the CDR3 is TGTGCCAGCAGCCAATTAATATTTAGCGGGAGAGAGAACACCGGGGAGCTGTTTTTT.

Turning to this clonotype: This may come from a read error, since a much larger clone is one base off. J is TRBJ2-7 and V is TRBV12-3 or TRBV12-4, with D unresolved. The CDR3 runs to 15 residues. CDR3 DNA sequence: TGTGCCAGCAGTTTAACACCCTCGGGCTCCCACGAGCAGTACTTC. Its protein is CASSLTPSGSHEQYF.

This clonotype was seen a handful of times. The V gene is TRBV28, the J gene TRBJ2-1; D is ambiguous. The CDR3 sequence is 14 residues long. The V gene's germline CDR1 is MDHEN and CDR2 SYDVKM. Trimming removed 7 bases from V and 5 bases from J, with 15 bases in between. CDR3 bases: TGTGCCAGCATCCCCGGTTGGGTGGACAATGAGCAGTTCTTC. This encodes CASIPGWVDNEQFF.

The gene calls are TRBV7-9 and TRBJ2-3, with D possibly TRBD2 on 6 matching bases. The V gene lost 5 bases and the J gene lost 4 bases, with 16 bases spanning the gap. This CDR3 comprises 15 residues. The germline V gene encodes CDR1 SEHNR and CDR2 FQNEAQ (reference sequence). CDR3 nucleotides: TGTGCCAGCAGCCTACGAAGACTAGATCCAGATACGCAGTATTTT. It encodes CASSLRRLDPDTQYF. The full variable domain, its missing parts supplied by reference TRBV7-9 and TRBJ2-3, is DTGVSQNPRHKITKRGQNVTFRCDPISEHNRLYWYRQTLGQGPEFLTYFQNEAQLEKSRLLSDRFSAERPKGSFSTLEIQRTEQGDSAMYLCASSLRRLDPDTQYFGPGTRLTVL.

This clonotype was detected a few times. CDR3 nucleotide sequence: TGTGCCAGCAGTCGGACAGGGCTGAACACCGGGGAGCTGTTTTTT. This sequence encodes CASSRTGLNTGELFF. The rearrangement joins TRBV6-1 to TRBJ2-2, with TRBD1 identical over 8 bases. The CDR3 is made up of 15 amino acids. Per germline, CDR1 MNHNS and CDR2 SASEGT. V dropped 5 bases and J dropped 1; count of bases not matched to a gene: 3.

This chain joins TRBV12-3 or TRBV12-4 and TRBJ1-1; D may be TRBD1 (5 bases). The CDR3 has 14 residues. The V end lost 4 bases, the J end lost 7 bases, and 16 bases lay between the germline ends. CDR3 bases: TGTGCCAGCAGTTCTCCACGACAGACAAGTGAAGCTTTCTTT. It yields the protein CASSSPRQTSEAFF.

The V call is TRBV12-3 or TRBV12-4, the J call TRBJ1-1; no definite D call. The CDR3 runs to 14 residues. Trimming pared 3 bases from V and 3 bases from J, leaving 11 bases between. This CDR3 reads CASSLGGMDTEAFF. CDR3 DNA: TGTGCCAGCAGTTTGGGCGGAATGGACACTGAAGCTTTCTTT.